This passage covers 26 T cell receptor beta chains from one sample sequenced in a study of blood T cell repertoires in COVID-19. Sequencing used immunoSEQ multiplex PCR; TCRdb keeps in-frame clones, though not all of them. The sample has around 220,000 clones, 70% to 85% seen once. Material for sequencing was peripheral blood. These receptors all stem from a woman older than 75 with active or convalescent COVID-19.

The rearrangement uses TRBV11-2 and TRBJ1-2; D is possibly TRBD1 (5 bases). The germline CDR1 and CDR2 sequences are SGHAT and FQNNGV. V was cut by 0 bases and J by 8 bases, with 10 bases left in between. The CDR3 has 13 residues. CDR3 nucleotide sequence: TGTGCCAGCAGCTTAGATGACAGTCGGGGCTACACCTTC. Protein product: CASSLDDSRGYTF.

This clone appeared a single time. CDR3: CASGGLDQPQHF. CDR3 in DNA: TGTGCCAGCGGGGGGTTGGATCAGCCCCAGCATTTT. This chain links TRBV3-1 (or the pseudogene TRBV3-2) with TRBJ1-5, with D possibly being TRBD1 (5 bases). CDR1 LGHDT and CDR2 YNNKEL come from the germline V gene (reference sequence). V shed 8 bases and J shed 5 bases, with 10 bases lying between them. The CDR3 is made up of 12 amino acids.

The rearrangement joins TRBV7-9 to TRBJ2-1, with 10 bases matching TRBD1. Germline V gene lookup returns CDR1 SEHNR and CDR2 FQNEAQ (reference sequence). J gave up 5 bases and V 1 base, and 5 bases lay outside the gene matches. This CDR3 is built from 16 residues. For the CDR3, the DNA is TGTGCCAGCAGCTTAGATCCCGACAGGGGGCACAATGAGCAGTTCTTC. Translated, it gives CASSLDPDRGHNEQFF.

The J gene is TRBJ1-3, the V gene TRBV27; 9 nucleotides agree with TRBD1. Trimming cost V 6 bases and J 0 bases; bases outside gene matches: 9. Germline loops: CDR1 MNHEY, CDR2 SMNVEV (reference sequence). The CDR3 is 17 amino acids. CDR3 sequence reads: CASRAPRDRVSGNTIYF. The CDR3 DNA reads TGTGCCAGCAGGGCTCCCCGGGACAGGGTCTCTGGAAACACCATATATTTT.

The V gene is TRBV5-1, the J gene TRBJ2-2; 7 positions match TRBD2. The trim removed 5 bases at V and 6 bases at J, leaving 13 bases unmatched. Germline values: CDR1 SGHRS, CDR2 YFSETQ. The CDR3 consists of 16 residues. DNA of the CDR3: TGCGCCAGCAGTCGGCTAGCGGAGTCCTGGTCCGGGGAGCTGTTTTTT. Its translation is CASSRLAESWSGELFF.

The chain couples TRBV18 to TRBJ2-3, with 10 bases aligning to TRBD2. CDR1 and CDR2 (germline): KGHSH, LQKENI. V shed 5 bases, J shed 0 bases, and the junction held 5 bases outside the gene matches. This CDR3 comprises 16 residues. DNA for the CDR3: TGTGCCAGCTCAAGGACTAGCGGAGCTAGCACAGATACGCAGTATTTT. It yields the protein CASSRTSGASTDTQYF.

The chain recombines TRBV5-8 with TRBJ2-2; weak D call: TRBD2 (6 bases). CDR1 is SGHTS and CDR2 is YDEGEE in the germline V gene. Between the trimmed V and J ends, which lost 4 bases and 6 bases, there was a span of 10 bases. The CDR3 has 13 amino acids. CDR3 bases: TGTGCCAGCAGCCTTAGCGGCCCCGGGGAGCTGTTTTTT. Amino acid sequence: CASSLSGPGELFF.

The J gene is TRBJ2-3, the V gene TRBV24-1; 8 bases match TRBD1. The CDR3 loop spans 17 amino acids. CDR1 is KGHDR and CDR2 is SFDVKD in the germline V gene. The V and J ends lost 4 bases and 5 bases, in that order; junction bases with no gene match: 13. This chain's CDR3 is CATSEGQVLIPGDTQYF. The CDR3 DNA is TGTGCCACCAGTGAGGGACAGGTCTTAATACCTGGAGATACGCAGTATTTT.

The chain uses TRBV15 and TRBJ1-5, with TRBD1 as a possible D gene (5 bases). Trimming stripped 0 bases from V and 11 bases from J, with 17 bases between. The length of the CDR3 is 15 residues. CDR1 is LNHNV and CDR2 is YYDKDF in the germline V gene (reference sequence). The CDR3 coding sequence is TGTGCCACCAGCAGAGATCGGCTATCCGGGGGGTCCCAGCATTTT. Translation: CATSRDRLSGGSQHF.

This clone has just a few counts. V and J are TRBV19 and TRBJ2-7; 7 nucleotides align to TRBD2. The CDR3 totals 14 residues. V dropped 5 bases and J dropped 2; count of bases not matched to a gene: 6. Germline values: CDR1 LNHDA, CDR2 SQIVND (reference sequence). The CDR3 here is CASSFGGGAYEQYF. CDR3 DNA sequence: TGTGCCAGTAGTTTTGGCGGGGGTGCCTACGAGCAGTACTTC.

The chain is built from TRBV7-8 and TRBJ2-7; D possibly corresponds to TRBD1 (8 bases). Trimming took off 1 base at V and 6 bases at J, with 19 bases between the two ends. CDR3 length equals 16 residues. Germline lookup yields CDR1 SGHVS and CDR2 FQNEAQ. Written as DNA, the CDR3 is TGTGCCAGCAGCTTAGGGCCGGGACAGGAGCGGGGCGAGCAGTACTTC. Its translation: CASSLGPGQERGEQYF.

V is TRBV7-9 and J is TRBJ2-3; 7 bases align to TRBD2. V lost 4 bases and J lost 0; bases outside the gene matches: 10. The length of the CDR3 is 17 residues. Germline V lookup: CDR1 SEHNR, CDR2 FQNEAQ (reference sequence). The CDR3 nucleotides are TGTGCCAGCAGCTCAACGGTCGGGGGGTTTAGCACAGATACGCAGTATTTT. Translated: CASSSTVGGFSTDTQYF. Looking up the rest from reference TRBV7-9 and TRBJ2-3 gives the full variable domain: DTGVSQNPRHKITKRGQNVTFRCDPISEHNRLYWYRQTLGQGPEFLTYFQNEAQLEKSRLLSDRFSAERPKGSFSTLEIQRTEQGDSAMYLCASSSTVGGFSTDTQYFGPGTRLTVL.

The chain couples TRBV30 to TRBJ1-2; 7 bases agree with TRBD1. Looked up from germline, CDR1 is GTSNPN and CDR2 is SVGIG (reference sequence). The CDR3 sequence is 13 residues long. With V trimmed by 7 bases and J by 3 bases, 8 bases remained unmatched. The CDR3 loop is CAYSTGRDYGYTF. The DNA of the CDR3 is TGTGCCTACTCGACAGGGAGAGACTATGGCTACACCTTC.

The chain recombines TRBV28 with TRBJ2-1, with TRBD2 matching 15 bases. CDR3 length: 19 amino acids. Trimming cost V 3 bases and J 0 bases; bases outside gene matches: 6. Germline V CDR1 and CDR2: MDHEN, SYDVKM. The CDR3 DNA sequence: TGTGCCAGCAGTTTCGGGACTAGCGGGAGGTACAGCTCCTACAATGAGCAGTTCTTC. Translated, it gives CASSFGTSGRYSSYNEQFF.

The V call is TRBV27, the J call TRBJ2-1, with 12 bases aligning to TRBD2. This CDR3 spans 16 amino acids. V shed 5 bases and J 8 bases; nucleotides not matched to a gene: 10. In germline, CDR1 is MNHEY, CDR2 SMNVEV (reference sequence). For the CDR3, the DNA is TGTGCCAGCAGTCCGATGACTAGCGGGAGATCTCATGAGCAGTTCTTC. It translates to CASSPMTSGRSHEQFF.

DNA for the CDR3: TGTGCCAGCAGCCCCTCTTATGGCTACACCTTC. This sequence encodes CASSPSYGYTF. The chain combines TRBV28 with TRBJ1-2; D unresolved. The CDR3 is 11 amino acids. Trimming stripped 6 bases from V and 5 bases from J, with 7 bases between. Germline V gene data show CDR1 as MDHEN and CDR2 as SYDVKM.

The CDR3, as DNA: TGTGCCAGCAGTTTTCAACAGGGACCCCCTTTTTTT. Protein: CASSFQQGPPFF. The chain employs TRBV27 and TRBJ1-4; D is perhaps TRBD1 (6 bases). Trimming left V 3 bases short and J 17 bases short, with 16 bases between. CDR3 length: 12 residues. CDR1 MNHEY and CDR2 SMNVEV come from the germline V gene (reference sequence).

The gene calls are TRBV20-1 and TRBJ1-5; D uncertain. Germline V gene lookup returns CDR1 DFQATT and CDR2 SNEGSKA (reference sequence). The CDR3 totals 11 residues. V was trimmed by 3 bases and J by 7 bases, leaving 7 bases between them. The CDR3 is CSASGVQPQHF. The DNA of the CDR3 is TGCAGTGCTAGCGGGGTACAGCCCCAGCATTTT.

V and J are TRBV7-6 and TRBJ2-3, with TRBD2 identical over 12 bases. J gave up 5 bases and V 5 bases, and 11 bases lay outside the gene matches. The germline V gene has CDR1 SGHVS and CDR2 FNYEAQ. This CDR3 contains 17 residues. The CDR3 sequence: CASSPRLAGVRIDTQYF. The CDR3 nucleotides read TGTGCCAGCAGCCCCAGACTAGCGGGAGTAAGGATAGATACGCAGTATTTT.

The V call is TRBV15, the J call TRBJ2-1; 7 positions agree with TRBD1. Losses at the gene ends were 2 bases for V and 9 bases for J; bases not matched to a gene: 10. Germline V gives CDR1 LNHNV, CDR2 YYDKDF (reference sequence). CDR3 length: 15 amino acids. This CDR3 reads CATSRFTGADSEQFF. The DNA for the CDR3 is TGTGCCACCAGCAGATTTACAGGGGCTGACAGTGAGCAGTTCTTC.

This chain uses TRBV24-1 with TRBJ2-5, with TRBD2 matching over 8 bases. The V gene end was trimmed by 4 bases and the J gene end by 5 bases; junction bases not matched to a gene: 11. In germline, CDR1 is KGHDR, CDR2 SFDVKD. The CDR3 covers 16 residues. CDR3 in DNA: TGTGCCACCAGTGACCGAACCGGGGGGGTAGGGGAGACCCAGTACTTC. Protein sequence: CATSDRTGGVGETQYF.

Notes on this clone: Within the sample, other DNA sequences also encode this same CDR3. The V gene is TRBV24-1, the J gene TRBJ1-2, with 12 bases identical to TRBD1. Germline lookup yields CDR1 KGHDR and CDR2 SFDVKD. Trimming removed 3 bases from V and 4 bases from J; junction bases left unmatched: 5. This CDR3 is built from 16 residues. The CDR3 DNA follows: TGTGCCACCAGTGATCCGGGGACAGGGGGCGTCTATGGCTACACCTTC. Its protein product is CATSDPGTGGVYGYTF.

The rearrangement links TRBV2 to TRBJ2-7; 7 nucleotides align to TRBD1. The germline CDR1 and CDR2 sequences are SNHLY and FYNNEI. This CDR3 region has 12 residues. Unmatched junction bases numbered 3, after V lost 7 bases and J lost 3 bases. The CDR3 sequence is CASTQGDYEQYF. The CDR3 coding sequence is TGTGCCAGCACCCAGGGGGACTACGAGCAGTACTTC.

This clone turned up a few times. The sample holds other DNA sequences that translate to the same CDR3. The V and J genes are TRBV5-1 and TRBJ1-4; possible D gene TRBD1, 5 bases. This CDR3 has 14 amino acids. Germline V lookup: CDR1 SGHRS, CDR2 YFSETQ. V lost 2 bases to trimming and J lost 3 bases, with 8 bases between them. The CDR3 region is CASSFTGANEKLFF. CDR3 coding DNA: TGCGCCAGCAGCTTTACAGGCGCTAATGAAAAACTGTTTTTT.

The V call is TRBV3-1 (or the pseudogene TRBV3-2), the J call TRBJ1-5, with D unresolved. This CDR3 has 17 residues. Trimming stripped 2 bases from V and 0 bases from J, with 14 bases between. Germline V gene lookup returns CDR1 LGHDT and CDR2 YNNKEL (reference sequence). CDR3 amino acids: CASSQSLLLYSNQPQHF. For the CDR3, the DNA is TGTGCCAGCAGCCAATCCCTACTCCTATATAGCAATCAGCCCCAGCATTTT.

This rearrangement joins TRBV4-2 to TRBJ2-7; possibly TRBD1 for D (6 bases). This CDR3 spans 17 amino acids. CDR1 LGHNA and CDR2 YNFKEQ come from the germline V gene. V lost 4 bases, J lost 0 bases, and 19 bases lay in between. The DNA for the CDR3 is TGTGCCAGCAGCCCCCACAACTCCAGGGGAACCTCCTACGAGCAGTACTTC. Translating gives CASSPHNSRGTSYEQYF.